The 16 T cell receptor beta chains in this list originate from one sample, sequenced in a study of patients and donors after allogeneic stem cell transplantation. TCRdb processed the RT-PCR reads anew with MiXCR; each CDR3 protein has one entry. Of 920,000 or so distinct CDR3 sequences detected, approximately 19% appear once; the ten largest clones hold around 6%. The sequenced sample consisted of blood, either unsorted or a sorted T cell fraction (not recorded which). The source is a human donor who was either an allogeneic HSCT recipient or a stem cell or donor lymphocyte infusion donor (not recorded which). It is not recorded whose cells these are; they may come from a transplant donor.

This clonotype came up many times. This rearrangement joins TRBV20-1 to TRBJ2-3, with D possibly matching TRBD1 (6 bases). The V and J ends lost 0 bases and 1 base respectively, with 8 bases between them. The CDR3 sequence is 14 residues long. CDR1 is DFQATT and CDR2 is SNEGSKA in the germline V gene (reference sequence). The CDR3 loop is CSARDEGGTDTQYF. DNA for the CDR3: TGCAGTGCTAGAGATGAGGGGGGCACAGATACGCAGTATTTT.

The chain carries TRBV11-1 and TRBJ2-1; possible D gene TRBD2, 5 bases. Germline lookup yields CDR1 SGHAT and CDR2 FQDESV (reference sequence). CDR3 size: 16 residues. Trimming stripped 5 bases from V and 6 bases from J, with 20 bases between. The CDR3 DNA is TGTGCCAGCAGCCCGAAAAGCCGAACTAGTCTCAATGAGCAGTTCTTC. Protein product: CASSPKSRTSLNEQFF.

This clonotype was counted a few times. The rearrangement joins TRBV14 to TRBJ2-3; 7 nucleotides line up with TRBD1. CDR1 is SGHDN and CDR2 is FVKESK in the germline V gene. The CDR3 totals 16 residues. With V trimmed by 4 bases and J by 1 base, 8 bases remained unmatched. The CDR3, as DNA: TGTGCCAGCAGCCCCCGACAGGGAATTGGCACAGATACGCAGTATTTT. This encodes CASSPRQGIGTDTQYF.

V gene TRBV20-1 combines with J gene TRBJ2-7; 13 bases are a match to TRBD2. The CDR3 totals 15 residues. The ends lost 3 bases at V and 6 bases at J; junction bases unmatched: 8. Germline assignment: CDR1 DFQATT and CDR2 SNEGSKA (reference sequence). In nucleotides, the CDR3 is TGCAGTGCTAGCGCAGGACTAGCGGGAGCCGGCGAGCAGTACTTC. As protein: CSASAGLAGAGEQYF.

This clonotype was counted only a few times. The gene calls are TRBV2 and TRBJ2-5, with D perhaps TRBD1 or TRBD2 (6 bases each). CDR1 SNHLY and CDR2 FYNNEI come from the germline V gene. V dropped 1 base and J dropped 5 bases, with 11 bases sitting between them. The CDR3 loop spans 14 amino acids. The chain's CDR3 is CASSEGIGGETQYF. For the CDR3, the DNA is TGTGCCAGCAGTGAAGGCATAGGGGGGGAGACCCAGTACTTC.

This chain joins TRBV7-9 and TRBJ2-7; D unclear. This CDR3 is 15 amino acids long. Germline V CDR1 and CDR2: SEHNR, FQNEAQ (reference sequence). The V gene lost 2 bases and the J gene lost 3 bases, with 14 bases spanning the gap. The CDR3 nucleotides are TGTGCCAGCAGCTTAACGGCCAAGAGAGACTACGAGCAGTACTTC. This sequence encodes CASSLTAKRDYEQYF. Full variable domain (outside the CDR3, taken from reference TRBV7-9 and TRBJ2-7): DTGVSQNPRHKITKRGQNVTFRCDPISEHNRLYWYRQTLGQGPEFLTYFQNEAQLEKSRLLSDRFSAERPKGSFSTLEIQRTEQGDSAMYLCASSLTAKRDYEQYFGPGTRLTVT.

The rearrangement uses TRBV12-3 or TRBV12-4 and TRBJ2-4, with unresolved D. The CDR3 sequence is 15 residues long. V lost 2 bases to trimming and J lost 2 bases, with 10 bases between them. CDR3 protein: CASSLNGKTKNIQYF. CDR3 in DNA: TGTGCCAGCAGTTTAAATGGGAAGACCAAAAACATTCAGTACTTC.

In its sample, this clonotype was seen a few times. For the CDR3, the DNA is TGTGCCAGCAGCTCCTACTCCACGGGAAACTATGGCTACACCTTC. Translated: CASSSYSTGNYGYTF. This chain connects TRBV12-3 or TRBV12-4 to TRBJ1-2; D call uncertain. This CDR3 contains 15 residues. Deletions cut 6 bases from V and 2 bases from J, with 16 bases between.

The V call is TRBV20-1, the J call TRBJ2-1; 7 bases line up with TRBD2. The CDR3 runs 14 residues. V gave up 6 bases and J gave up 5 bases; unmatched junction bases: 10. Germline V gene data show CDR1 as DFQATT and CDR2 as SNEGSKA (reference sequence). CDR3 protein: CSAIREGGHNEQFF. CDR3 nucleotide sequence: TGCAGTGCCATCAGGGAGGGTGGGCACAATGAGCAGTTCTTC.

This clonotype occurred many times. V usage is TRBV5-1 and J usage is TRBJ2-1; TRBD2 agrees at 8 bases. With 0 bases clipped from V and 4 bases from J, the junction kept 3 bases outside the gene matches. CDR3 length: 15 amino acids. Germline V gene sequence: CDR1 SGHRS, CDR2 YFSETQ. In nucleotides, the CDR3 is TGCGCCAGCAGCTTGGAAAGCGGGAGATACAATGAGCAGTTCTTC. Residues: CASSLESGRYNEQFF.

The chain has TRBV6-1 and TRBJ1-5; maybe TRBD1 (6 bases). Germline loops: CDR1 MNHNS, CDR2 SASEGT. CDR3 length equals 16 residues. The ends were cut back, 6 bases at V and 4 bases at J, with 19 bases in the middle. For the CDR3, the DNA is TGTGCCAGCAGCAGGGGAGGCGGGGGCGGTAATCAGCCCCAGCATTTT. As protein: CASSRGGGGGNQPQHF.

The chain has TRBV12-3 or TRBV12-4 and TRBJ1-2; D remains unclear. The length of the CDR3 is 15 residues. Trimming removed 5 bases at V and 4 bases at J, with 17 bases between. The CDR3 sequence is CASSPAAQVSYGYTF. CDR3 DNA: TGTGCCAGCAGTCCCGCCGCTCAGGTATCCTATGGCTACACCTTC.

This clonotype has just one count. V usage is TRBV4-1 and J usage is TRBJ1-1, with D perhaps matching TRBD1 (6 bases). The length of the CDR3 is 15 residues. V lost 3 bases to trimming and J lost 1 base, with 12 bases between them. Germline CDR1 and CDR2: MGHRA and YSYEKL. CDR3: CASSHPWTANTEAFF. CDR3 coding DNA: TGCGCCAGCAGCCATCCCTGGACAGCGAACACTGAAGCTTTCTTT.

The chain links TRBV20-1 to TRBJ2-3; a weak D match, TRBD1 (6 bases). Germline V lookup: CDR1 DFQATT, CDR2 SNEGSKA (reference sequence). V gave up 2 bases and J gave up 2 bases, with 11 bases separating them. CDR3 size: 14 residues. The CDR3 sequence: CSARSGQLTDTQYF. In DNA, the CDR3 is TGCAGTGCTAGATCCGGACAGCTCACAGATACGCAGTATTTT.

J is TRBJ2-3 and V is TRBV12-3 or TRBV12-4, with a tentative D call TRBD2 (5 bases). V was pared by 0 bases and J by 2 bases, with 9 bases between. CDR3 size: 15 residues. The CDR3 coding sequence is TGTGCCAGCAGTTTAGCGGAACGGGACACAGATACGCAGTATTTT. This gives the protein CASSLAERDTDTQYF.

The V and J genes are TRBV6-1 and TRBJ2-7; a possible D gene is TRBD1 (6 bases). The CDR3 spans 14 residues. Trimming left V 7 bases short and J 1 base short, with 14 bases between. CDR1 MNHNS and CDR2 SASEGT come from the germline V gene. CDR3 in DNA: TGTGCCAGCATCCCCCAGGGGAAGTCCTACGAGCAGTACTTC. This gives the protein CASIPQGKSYEQYF.